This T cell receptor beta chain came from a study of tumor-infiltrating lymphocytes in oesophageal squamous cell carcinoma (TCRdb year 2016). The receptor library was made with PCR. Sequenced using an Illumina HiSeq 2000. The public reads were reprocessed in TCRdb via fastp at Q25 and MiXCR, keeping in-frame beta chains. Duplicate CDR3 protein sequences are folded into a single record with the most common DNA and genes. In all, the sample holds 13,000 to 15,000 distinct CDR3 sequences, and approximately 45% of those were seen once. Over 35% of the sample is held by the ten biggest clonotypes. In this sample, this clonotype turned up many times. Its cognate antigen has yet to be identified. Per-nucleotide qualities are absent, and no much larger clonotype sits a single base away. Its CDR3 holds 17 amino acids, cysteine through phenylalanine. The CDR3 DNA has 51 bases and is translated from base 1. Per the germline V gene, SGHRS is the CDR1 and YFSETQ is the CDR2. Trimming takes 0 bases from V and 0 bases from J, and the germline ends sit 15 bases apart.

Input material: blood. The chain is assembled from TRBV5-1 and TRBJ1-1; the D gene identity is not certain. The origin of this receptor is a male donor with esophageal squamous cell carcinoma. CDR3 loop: CASSLEIKLGMNTEAFF. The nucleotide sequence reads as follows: TGCGCCAGCAGCTTGGAAATTAAACTGGGGATGAACACTGAAGCTTTCTTT.